The 21 T cell receptor beta chains given below trace back to one sample, sequenced in a study of T-cell reconstitution after alpha-beta-depleted transplantation in children. The library targeted TCRbeta and was prepared with unique molecular identifiers. TCRdb re-called the PCR reads with MiXCR, one entry per CDR3 protein. The repertoire holds roughly 400,000 distinct CDR3 sequences, roughly 22% seen once, with 3.5% to 4% in the top ten. The source material was PBMCs from the stem cell graft donor, sampled from the stem cell graft. These TCRs come from a human donor who donated a stem cell graft to a child with acute myeloid leukemia.

As for this clonotype: This CDR3 is missing its conserved last phenylalanine or tryptophan, likely due to a read error. The chain couples TRBV29-1 to TRBJ1-1, with D perhaps matching TRBD1 (6 bases). The V gene lost 7 bases and the J gene lost 9 bases, with 18 bases spanning the gap. Germline assignment: CDR1 SQVTM and CDR2 ANQGSEA. The length of the CDR3 is 12 residues. The DNA for the CDR3 is TGCAGCGCCTTGGGACACGAGATCCAAGCTTTCTAT. It yields the protein CSALGHEIQAFY.

The V and J genes are TRBV20-1 and TRBJ2-1, with TRBD2 as a possible D gene (6 bases). V lost 6 bases to trimming and J lost 9 bases, with 18 bases between them. In germline, CDR1 is DFQATT, CDR2 SNEGSKA (reference sequence). CDR3 length: 13 amino acids. CDR3 amino acids: CSAAQTSFGEQFF. The CDR3 nucleotides read TGCAGTGCCGCTCAGACTAGTTTCGGTGAGCAGTTCTTC.

The rearrangement joins TRBV7-2 to TRBJ2-7; D may match TRBD1 or TRBD2 (6 bases each). Germline values: CDR1 SGHTA, CDR2 FQGNSA. The CDR3 totals 15 residues. V lost 1 base and J 3 bases, leaving 13 bases between the germline ends. The CDR3 bases are TGTGCCAGCAGCTTAGGGGATGGGGGGCTCTACGAGCAGTACTTC. It encodes CASSLGDGGLYEQYF. Together with reference TRBV7-2 and TRBJ2-7, the CDR3 gives the full variable domain: GAGVSQSPSNKVTEKGKDVELRCDPISGHTALYWYRQSLGQGLEFLIYFQGNSAPDKSGLPSDRFSAERTGGSVSTLTIQRTQQEDSAVYLCASSLGDGGLYEQYFGPGTRLTVT.

This clonotype showed up just a few times. This rearrangement joins TRBV7-8 to TRBJ2-1, with TRBD2 matching 10 bases. Per germline, CDR1 SGHVS and CDR2 FQNEAQ. This CDR3 has 17 amino acids. Germline trimming cut 0 bases from V and 4 bases from J; bases unmatched to any gene: 6. CDR3: CASSLAGGTSVYNEQFF. The CDR3 coding sequence is TGTGCCAGCAGCTTAGCAGGAGGGACTAGCGTTTACAATGAGCAGTTCTTC.

DNA for the CDR3: TGCGCCAGCAGCTTGGAGGGACTGTTCTCCTACGAGCAGTACTTC. Its protein is CASSLEGLFSYEQYF. The chain links TRBV5-1 to TRBJ2-7; possibly TRBD2 for D (6 bases). The germline gives CDR1 SGHRS, CDR2 YFSETQ. The CDR3 length is 15 residues. Trimming took off 0 bases at V and 0 bases at J, with 10 bases between the two ends.

DNA of the CDR3: TGTGCCAGCTCACATACGATTCGGTCTGGGACCTACGAGCAGTACTTC. Encoded protein: CASSHTIRSGTYEQYF. The chain couples TRBV18 to TRBJ2-7; D gene uncertain. The CDR3 is made up of 16 amino acids. Per the germline V gene, CDR1 is KGHSH and CDR2 is LQKENI. Trimming removed 4 bases at V and 2 bases at J, with 18 bases between. Using reference TRBV18 and TRBJ2-7 for the parts outside the CDR3, the full variable domain is NAGVMQNPRHLVRRRGQEARLRCSPMKGHSHVYWYRQLPEEGLKFMVYLQKENIIDESGMPKERFSAEFPKEGPSILRIQQVVRGDSAAYFCASSHTIRSGTYEQYFGPGTRLTVT.

This clonotype was recorded a few times. The germline gene is not matched at one end of the junction; a read error may be the cause. The gene calls are TRBV27 and TRBJ2-1, with D tentatively TRBD2 (7 bases). This CDR3 spans 12 amino acids. Looked up from germline, CDR1 is MNHEY and CDR2 is SMNVEV (reference sequence). The CDR3 is CASSRGGEGPRF. The CDR3 region has the DNA TGTGCCAGCAGTAGGGGGGGGGAGGGCCCGAGGTTC.

This sequence joins TRBV12-3 or TRBV12-4 and TRBJ2-1, with D possibly TRBD1 on 7 matching bases. The V and J ends lost 7 bases and 8 bases respectively, with 12 bases between them. CDR3 length equals 12 residues. CDR3 sequence: CASTQGGYEQFF. The CDR3, as DNA: TGTGCCAGCACCCAGGGGGGCTATGAGCAGTTCTTC.

This clonotype has only a few counts. This sequence joins TRBV4-2 and TRBJ2-5; 10 nucleotides match TRBD2. V dropped 5 bases and J dropped 3; count of bases not matched to a gene: 6. This CDR3 contains 15 residues. CDR1 is LGHNA and CDR2 is YNFKEQ in the germline V gene. CDR3 region: CASSGGTSVKETQYF. CDR3 nucleotides: TGTGCCAGCAGCGGAGGGACTAGCGTGAAAGAGACCCAGTACTTC.

This clonotype showed up just a few times. The rearrangement links TRBV12-3 or TRBV12-4 to TRBJ1-1; D uncertain. This CDR3 has 13 residues. Trimming cost V 3 bases and J 1 base, with 6 bases left between them. The DNA of the CDR3 is TGTGCCAGCAGTTTCACAGCGAACACTGAAGCTTTCTTT. Protein sequence: CASSFTANTEAFF.

The chain has TRBV7-6 and TRBJ2-2; TRBD2 matches 10 bases. The CDR3 runs to 16 residues. Losses at the gene ends were 4 bases for V and 1 base for J; bases not matched to a gene: 3. The germline V gene encodes CDR1 SGHVS and CDR2 FNYEAQ. CDR3 sequence reads: CASSSIAGGNTGELFF. DNA of the CDR3: TGTGCCAGCAGCTCGATAGCGGGAGGGAACACCGGGGAGCTGTTTTTT.

This clonotype was counted only a few times. The DNA is left out, because the CDR3 cannot be placed on it with certainty; the CDR3 is given as TCRdb lists it. This chain joins TRBV6-2 or TRBV6-3 and TRBJ2-1; the DNA was not compared with TRBD2, the D call given in the table. CDR1 is MNHEY, CDR2 SVGEGT, per germline. Inclusive of both ends, the CDR3 amounts to 14 amino acids. The CDR3 loop reads CASTSGGSYNEQFF.

The chain couples TRBV11-2 to TRBJ2-3, with D perhaps assigned TRBD1 or TRBD2 (5 bases each). V dropped 8 bases and J dropped 3 bases, with 15 bases sitting between them. The CDR3 is 14 residues long. The V gene's germline CDR1 is SGHAT and CDR2 FQNNGV. The CDR3 loop reads CASAEGTETDTQYF. Here the CDR3 DNA reads TGTGCCAGCGCAGAAGGGACCGAGACAGATACGCAGTATTTT.

The gene calls are TRBV24-1 and TRBJ1-5; possible D gene TRBD1, 6 bases. Germline CDR1 is KGHDR and CDR2 is SFDVKD. The ends were cut back, 4 bases at V and 7 bases at J, with 16 bases in the middle. This CDR3 contains 15 residues. CDR3 DNA: TGTGCCACCAGTGACCACAGGGAATTTGGGCAGCCCCAGCATTTT. Its translation: CATSDHREFGQPQHF.

This clonotype came up a few times. The chain joins TRBV4-3 to TRBJ2-1; D might be TRBD1 (5 bases). The CDR3 has 17 amino acids. Trimming stripped 0 bases from V and 6 bases from J, with 18 bases between. Germline V CDR1 and CDR2: LGHNA, YSLEER. CDR3 coding DNA: TGCGCCAGCAGCCAAGATTCCAGGGTCTCGCGCCTCAATGAGCAGTTCTTC. It codes for CASSQDSRVSRLNEQFF.

This chain connects TRBV3-1 to TRBJ2-1; no reliable D call. Trimming removed 2 bases from V and 2 bases from J, with 10 bases in between. CDR1 is LGHDT and CDR2 is YNNKEL in the germline V gene (reference sequence). This CDR3 comprises 15 residues. The CDR3 loop reads CASSQLGLTYNEQFF. The CDR3 DNA is TGTGCCAGCAGCCAATTAGGCCTTACCTACAATGAGCAGTTCTTC.

This clonotype was counted many times. J is TRBJ2-1 and V is TRBV5-1, with 8 nucleotides matching TRBD1. This CDR3 is 16 amino acids long. With V trimmed by 3 bases and J by 10 bases, 15 bases remained unmatched. Germline loops: CDR1 SGHRS, CDR2 YFSETQ. CDR3 residues: CASSSGQGEGFGEQFF. The CDR3 nucleotides are TGCGCCAGCAGCTCCGGACAGGGTGAGGGTTTCGGGGAGCAGTTCTTC.

This clonotype was seen only a few times. The gene calls are TRBV25-1 and TRBJ1-3; D gene ambiguous. Germline V gene data show CDR1 as MGHDK and CDR2 as SYGVNS. The ends were cut back, 6 bases at V and 4 bases at J, with 16 bases in the middle. The CDR3 length is 15 residues. CDR3 region: CASRESGIAGNTIYF. The CDR3 DNA sequence: TGTGCCAGCAGGGAGTCGGGTATTGCCGGAAACACCATATATTTT. Based on the CDR3 plus reference TRBV25-1 and TRBJ1-3, the full variable domain is EADIYQTPRYLVIGTGKKITLECSQTMGHDKMYWYQQDPGMELHLIHYSYGVNSTEKGDLSSESTVSRIRTEHFPLTLESARPSHTSQYLCASRESGIAGNTIYFGEGSWLTVV.

The chain links TRBV11-2 to TRBJ2-5; maybe TRBD1 (5 bases). Trimming cost V 0 bases and J 7 bases, with 15 bases left between them. The length of the CDR3 is 15 residues. CDR1 is SGHAT and CDR2 is FQNNGV in the germline V gene. This chain's CDR3 is CASSLEGSGLATQYF. CDR3 nucleotide sequence: TGTGCCAGCAGCTTAGAAGGCTCAGGGTTGGCGACCCAGTACTTC.

This chain joins TRBV20-1 and TRBJ2-3; 7 bases fit TRBD2. In germline, CDR1 is DFQATT, CDR2 SNEGSKA (reference sequence). V shed 7 bases, J shed 0 bases, and the junction held 4 bases outside the gene matches. The CDR3 covers 13 residues. The DNA for the CDR3 is TGCAGTGTAGCGGGCGCTAGCACAGATACGCAGTATTTT. Residues: CSVAGASTDTQYF.

The rearrangement links TRBV20-1 to TRBJ1-5; TRBD1 is a possible D gene (6 bases). The CDR3 covers 14 residues. The germline gives CDR1 DFQATT, CDR2 SNEGSKA (reference sequence). Trimming pared 0 bases from V and 11 bases from J, leaving 17 bases between. As DNA, the CDR3 is TGCAGTGCTAGAGATCGGTTAGGGACAAGAGCCCAGCATTTT. Its translation: CSARDRLGTRAQHF.